This TCR beta chain was obtained from a study of T cells in localized non-small cell lung cancer. Study-level findings and limits: Higher adjacent-lung clonality was associated with shorter survival. Median detection of top 100 tumor clones in adjacent lung was 57 clones. Tumor showed lower T cell clonality than uninvolved adjacent lung, where it was highest. Because sequencing included only one region (of the tumor), heterogeneity remains possible.

The V end was cut by 10 bases, the J end by 3 bases, with 13 bases between. Germline-derived CDR1 and CDR2 are MDHEN and SYDVKM. The CDR3 extends over 12 amino acids. Measured with immunoSEQ multiplex PCR; TCRdb has only the in-frame clones, and not every one. The table lists tens of thousands of clones, 70% to 80% of them singletons. A word on this clone: Its matching antigen is unknown.

This sequence joins TRBV28 and TRBJ2-7; no clear D gene. The clonotype was recovered from a man aged 40-75 years with stage I squamous cell lung carcinoma. Sequenced here: peripheral blood, sampled before any cancer treatment. CDR3 amino acids: CATGRAGYEQYF. The DNA of the CDR3 is TGTGCCACTGGCCGAGCCGGCTACGAGCAGTACTTC.